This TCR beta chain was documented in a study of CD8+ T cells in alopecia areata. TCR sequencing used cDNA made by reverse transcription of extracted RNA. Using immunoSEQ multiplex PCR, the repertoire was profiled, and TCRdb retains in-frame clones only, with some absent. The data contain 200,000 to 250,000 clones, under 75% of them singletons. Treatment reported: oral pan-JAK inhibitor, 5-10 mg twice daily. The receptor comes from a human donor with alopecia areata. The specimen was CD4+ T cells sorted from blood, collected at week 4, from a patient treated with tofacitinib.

In nucleotides, the CDR3 is TGTGCCAGCAGCAACAACTATGGCTACACCTTC. Its protein product is CASSNNYGYTF. The chain joins TRBV11-1 to TRBJ1-2; D unresolved. Trimming removed 5 bases at V and 2 bases at J, with 3 bases between. Germline CDR1 reads SGHAT; CDR2 reads FQDESV (reference sequence). This CDR3 has 11 residues.